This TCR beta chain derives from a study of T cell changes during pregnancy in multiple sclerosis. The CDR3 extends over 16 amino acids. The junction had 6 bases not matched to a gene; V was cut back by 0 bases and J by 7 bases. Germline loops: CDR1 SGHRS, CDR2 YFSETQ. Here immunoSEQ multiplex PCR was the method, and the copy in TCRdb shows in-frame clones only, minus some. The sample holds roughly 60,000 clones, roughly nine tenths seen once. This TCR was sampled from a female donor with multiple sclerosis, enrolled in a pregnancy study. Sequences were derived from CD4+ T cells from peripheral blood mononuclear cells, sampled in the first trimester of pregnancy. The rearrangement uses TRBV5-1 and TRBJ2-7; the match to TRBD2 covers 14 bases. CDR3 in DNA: TGCGCCAGCAGCTTGGGGACTAGCGGGGGGATGACAGAGCAGTACTTC. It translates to CASSLGTSGGMTEQYF.